This T cell receptor (beta chain) was sequenced for a study of T cell repertoires in cytomegalovirus infection. Study-wide context: Shared public TCR beta signatures pointed to both CMV infection and a matching HLA type.

Notes on the study in general: Cumulative public TCR beta family frequency identified CMV carriers with the relevant HLA. The response measured ex vivo was dominated by TCR beta clonotypes (HLA-C-restricted and CMV-specific).

Comments on this clonotype: Its antigen is still unknown.

Germline loops: CDR1 MGHRA, CDR2 YSYEKL. The ends were cut back, 7 bases at V and 4 bases at J, with 19 bases in the middle. This CDR3 is built from 15 residues. TCRdb re-called the reads with MiXCR, one entry per CDR3 protein. The sample comprises 570,000 or so distinct CDR3 sequences, 35% to 50% of which are singletons, and about 48% rests with the top ten. The source material was cultured PBMCs, sampled from culture after CMV antigen stimulation. This TCR derives from a human donor in good health (CMV status not recorded). Some clones in this sample may be carry-over from other donors' samples. V usage is TRBV4-1 and J usage is TRBJ1-1; no definite D call. This chain's CDR3 is CASNIRTGGGTEAFF. CDR3 in DNA: TGCGCCAGCAACATAAGAACGGGAGGTGGCACTGAAGCTTTCTTT.